The 26 T cell receptor beta chains below all came from one sample that was sequenced in a study of T cell responses to AZD1222 COVID-19 vaccine. The assay was immunoSEQ multiplex PCR, and TCRdb's table has in-frame clones only and misses some. The sample holds about 130,000 clones, approximately 88% seen once. The material sequenced was peripheral blood, taken on day 0 of AZD1222 vaccination. These receptors all stem from an adult in good health.

The chain links TRBV9 to TRBJ1-1; possible D gene TRBD1, 6 bases. CDR1 is SGDLS and CDR2 is YYNGEE in the germline V gene. Trimming left V 0 bases short and J 1 base short, with 7 bases between. This CDR3 is 14 amino acids long. DNA for the CDR3: TGTGCCAGCAGCGTAGAGGGGGGGAACACTGAAGCTTTCTTT. Translated, it gives CASSVEGGNTEAFF.

On this clone: Other DNA variants within this sample encode the same CDR3. The chain has TRBV12-3 or TRBV12-4 and TRBJ1-5; D remains ambiguous. This CDR3 has 13 residues. V was shortened by 5 bases and J by 0 bases, with 5 bases between the two germline ends. The CDR3 protein is CASSRGSNQPQHF. In nucleotides, the CDR3 is TGTGCCAGCAGTCGAGGTAGCAATCAGCCCCAGCATTTT.

The rearrangement links TRBV5-6 to TRBJ1-6; D gene unclear. Germline V gives CDR1 SGHDT, CDR2 YYEEEE. This CDR3 has 16 residues. The V end lost 3 bases, the J end lost 1 base, and 11 bases lay between the germline ends. DNA for the CDR3: TGTGCCAGCAGCTGGGAGGCGGGATCCTATAATTCACCCCTCCACTTT. It is translated as CASSWEAGSYNSPLHF.

In its sample, this clone was seen once. The rearrangement links TRBV2 to TRBJ1-1, with D uncertain. Germline CDR1 reads SNHLY; CDR2 reads FYNNEI. The CDR3 runs to 12 residues. The V end was cut by 7 bases, the J end by 1 base, with 7 bases between. The CDR3 reads CASNPWNTEAFF. CDR3 DNA: TGTGCCAGCAACCCGTGGAACACTGAAGCTTTCTTT.

The rearrangement links TRBV30 to TRBJ2-1, with D perhaps TRBD2 (6 bases). Germline-derived CDR1 and CDR2 are GTSNPN and SVGIG (reference sequence). The CDR3 totals 13 residues. Trimming cost V 4 bases and J 3 bases, with 10 bases left between them. The CDR3 bases are TGTGCCTGGACCGGGACTTTCTACAATGAGCAGTTCTTC. This translates into CAWTGTFYNEQFF.

The chain links TRBV28 to TRBJ1-6; D is uncertain. Germline loops: CDR1 MDHEN, CDR2 SYDVKM. The CDR3 runs to 15 residues. Trimming removed 2 bases from V and 3 bases from J, with 8 bases in between. CDR3 sequence reads: CASSLESLYNSPLHF. CDR3 in DNA: TGTGCCAGCAGTTTAGAGAGCCTCTATAATTCACCCCTCCACTTT.

This clone has just a few counts. This chain uses TRBV7-2 with TRBJ1-5, with 9 bases matching TRBD1. V lost 5 bases to trimming and J lost 6 bases; unmatched junction nucleotides: 5. This CDR3 is 14 amino acids long. Germline V lookup: CDR1 SGHTA, CDR2 FQGNSA. In DNA form, the CDR3 reads TGTGCCAGCAGCGAACAGGGGGCGGCTCAGCCCCAGCATTTT. It is translated as CASSEQGAAQPQHF.

The chain is built from TRBV7-8 and TRBJ1-2; D may be TRBD1 (5 bases). The CDR3 length is 16 residues. V shed 1 base and J shed 4 bases, with 16 bases lying between them. Germline V gene lookup returns CDR1 SGHVS and CDR2 FQNEAQ. The CDR3 region is CASSLEGGRGTYGYTF. CDR3 DNA: TGTGCCAGCAGCTTAGAGGGAGGGAGGGGTACCTATGGCTACACCTTC.

This chain uses TRBV4-1 with TRBJ1-6, with 7 positions matching TRBD1. CDR1 is MGHRA, CDR2 YSYEKL, per germline. The CDR3 runs 17 residues. The V gene end was trimmed by 4 bases and the J gene end by 9 bases; junction bases not matched to a gene: 15. CDR3: CASSRISNRGRSSPLHF. DNA for the CDR3: TGCGCCAGCAGCCGGATAAGTAACAGGGGAAGAAGTTCACCCCTCCACTTT.

The rearrangement links TRBV5-1 to TRBJ1-2, with a tentative D call TRBD1 (5 bases). From germline, CDR1 is SGHRS and CDR2 YFSETQ. The CDR3 consists of 14 residues. Deletions cut 1 base from V and 6 bases from J, with 13 bases between. In DNA form, the CDR3 reads TGCGCCAGCAGCTTGATAGGGGCAGGGAATGGCTACACCTTC. Encoded protein: CASSLIGAGNGYTF. The full variable domain, its missing parts supplied by reference TRBV5-1 and TRBJ1-2, is KAGVTQTPRYLIKTRGQQVTLSCSPISGHRSVSWYQQTPGQGLQFLFEYFSETQRNKGNFPGRFSGRQFSNSRSEMNVSTLELGDSALYLCASSLIGAGNGYTFGSGTRLTVV.

The V and J genes are TRBV10-3 and TRBJ1-5; a weak D match, TRBD1 (5 bases). Germline loops: CDR1 ENHRY, CDR2 SYGVKD. Trimming left V 0 bases short and J 5 bases short, with 11 bases between. This CDR3 is 15 amino acids long. The CDR3: CAISESYRGDQPQHF. The CDR3 DNA reads as TGTGCCATCAGTGAGTCGTATAGAGGGGATCAGCCCCAGCATTTT.

The V and J genes are TRBV2 and TRBJ2-7; TRBD2 matches 7 bases. The germline CDR1 and CDR2 sequences are SNHLY and FYNNEI. J gave up 6 bases and V 0 bases, and 5 bases lay outside the gene matches. The CDR3 totals 14 residues. The CDR3 reads CASSEAGRGGEQYF. The CDR3 region has the DNA TGTGCCAGCAGTGAAGCGGGGAGGGGCGGCGAGCAGTACTTC.

The CDR3 DNA reads TGTGCCAGCAGGGGCAATGGCTACACCTTC. Translating it yields CASRGNGYTF. V gene TRBV6-5 combines with J gene TRBJ1-2; D unclear. This CDR3 is built from 10 residues. Germline V lookup: CDR1 MNHEY, CDR2 SVGAGI. V was trimmed by 6 bases and J by 6 bases, leaving 5 bases between them.

The chain joins TRBV15 to TRBJ1-2; 9 nucleotides line up with TRBD1. Unmatched junction bases numbered 8, after V lost 2 bases and J lost 4 bases. This CDR3 has 16 residues. Per germline, CDR1 LNHNV and CDR2 YYDKDF (reference sequence). The CDR3 is CATSRPGDRVGYGYTF. For the CDR3, the DNA is TGTGCCACCAGCAGACCCGGGGACAGGGTGGGCTATGGCTACACCTTC.

J is TRBJ2-5 and V is TRBV28, with D hard to call. Germline-derived CDR1 and CDR2 are MDHEN and SYDVKM. The CDR3 is made up of 12 amino acids. V gave up 3 bases and J gave up 5 bases, with 7 bases separating them. CDR3 sequence: CASSFKGETQYF. The CDR3 bases are TGTGCCAGCAGTTTTAAGGGTGAGACCCAGTACTTC.

The chain couples TRBV2 to TRBJ1-2; D may be TRBD1 (6 bases). CDR1 and CDR2 from the germline V gene are SNHLY and FYNNEI. The length of the CDR3 is 13 residues. V was shortened by 8 bases and J by 4 bases, with 14 bases between the two germline ends. CDR3 in DNA: TGTGCCAGCGGCTCCCTGGGGGCCTATGGCTACACCTTC. This gives the protein CASGSLGAYGYTF.

This chain links TRBV7-2 with TRBJ2-5; TRBD2 agrees at 14 bases. Trimming removed 1 base from V and 0 bases from J; junction bases left unmatched: 7. CDR3 length: 19 residues. The germline V gene has CDR1 SGHTA and CDR2 FQGNSA. CDR3 nucleotide sequence: TGTGCCAGCAGCTTAGGGAGACTAGCGGGGGGGAGTTACCAAGAGACCCAGTACTTC. Its protein is CASSLGRLAGGSYQETQYF.

The genes are TRBV6-1 and TRBJ1-5; D not certain. The CDR3 is made up of 13 amino acids. V lost 3 bases and J 6 bases, leaving 9 bases between the germline ends. From germline, CDR1 is MNHNS and CDR2 SASEGT. CDR3 coding DNA: TGTGCCAGCAGTGAGGGGATAAGTCAGCCCCAGCATTTT. The encoded protein is CASSEGISQPQHF.

The chain carries TRBV9 and TRBJ1-2; D may be TRBD1 (5 bases). CDR1 is SGDLS and CDR2 is YYNGEE in the germline V gene. This CDR3 spans 14 amino acids. Trimming took off 0 bases at V and 2 bases at J, with 8 bases between the two ends. CDR3 nucleotide sequence: TGTGCCAGCAGCGTAGGTCCAGGGAACTATGGCTACACCTTC. It specifies CASSVGPGNYGYTF.

CDR3 protein: CASSLRVGTGVNEQFF. The CDR3 nucleotides are TGTGCCAGCAGTCTAAGGGTCGGGACAGGGGTAAATGAGCAGTTCTTC. The rearrangement uses TRBV27 and TRBJ2-1, with TRBD1 matching over 10 bases. This CDR3 is 16 amino acids long. CDR1 is MNHEY and CDR2 is SMNVEV in the germline V gene (reference sequence). The trim removed 5 bases at V and 7 bases at J, leaving 11 bases unmatched.

The rearrangement links TRBV5-1 to TRBJ2-1; unclear D gene. The CDR3 is made up of 16 amino acids. Germline lookup yields CDR1 SGHRS and CDR2 YFSETQ. Trimming removed 6 bases from V and 0 bases from J, with 16 bases in between. The CDR3 region is CASTPTDGSSYNEQFF. CDR3 in DNA: TGCGCCAGCACCCCCACTGACGGTAGCTCCTACAATGAGCAGTTCTTC.

The V gene is TRBV19, the J gene TRBJ1-1; 8 bases fit TRBD1. V lost 7 bases to trimming and J lost 5 bases; unmatched junction nucleotides: 9. Germline V gene data show CDR1 as LNHDA and CDR2 as SQIVND (reference sequence). This CDR3 is built from 14 residues. The CDR3 coding sequence is TGTGCCAGTACTTCGACAGGGGCGAGGACTGAAGCTTTCTTT. Protein: CASTSTGARTEAFF.

The V and J genes are TRBV5-5 and TRBJ1-1; no clear D. Germline lookup yields CDR1 SGHKS and CDR2 YYEKEE (reference sequence). V was clipped by 4 bases and J by 0 bases, with 13 bases between them. CDR3 size: 15 residues. For the CDR3, the DNA is TGTGCCAGCAGCGGGCCGGGTACAATGAACACTGAAGCTTTCTTT. Translated: CASSGPGTMNTEAFF.

The V and J genes are TRBV5-6 and TRBJ1-6, with D uncertain. Trimming took 1 base from V and 9 from J, leaving 11 bases between them. Germline V gene sequence: CDR1 SGHDT, CDR2 YYEEEE. The CDR3 extends over 14 amino acids. The CDR3 region has the DNA TGTGCCAGCAGCTTGCGCACCCGCGGTTCACCCCTCCACTTT. Encoded protein: CASSLRTRGSPLHF.

The table lists this clone with a count of one. In DNA, the CDR3 is TGTGCCAGCAGTGAGAAGGCCTATGGCTACACCTTC. This translates into CASSEKAYGYTF. The rearrangement uses TRBV2 and TRBJ1-2; D gene ambiguous. The germline CDR1 and CDR2 sequences are SNHLY and FYNNEI. Trimming cost V 3 bases and J 4 bases, with 6 bases left between them. The CDR3 totals 12 residues.

The V and J genes are TRBV7-3 and TRBJ1-6, with no clear D. Trimming shortened V by 4 bases and J by 10 bases, and 11 bases separated the two germline ends. The germline V gene encodes CDR1 SGHTA and CDR2 FQGTGA. CDR3 length: 13 amino acids. The chain's CDR3 is CASSYNSASPLHF. For the CDR3, the DNA is TGTGCCAGCAGCTACAATTCTGCCTCACCCCTCCACTTT.